This T cell receptor beta chain emerged from a study of PD-1 blockade in classical Hodgkin lymphoma. Findings of the study overall: The study reported lower baseline TCR diversity in newly diagnosed patients than in healthy donors.

Germline CDR1 reads LGHNA; CDR2 reads YSLEER. V lost 6 bases to trimming and J lost 2 bases; unmatched junction nucleotides: 2. The CDR3 runs to 13 residues. Time point given: cycle 4 day 1 (C4D1), after 6 weeks of nivolumab. Brentuximab vedotin exposure varied among the patients, all of whom had relapsed after autologous stem cell transplantation. Method: immunoSEQ multiplex PCR; TCRdb's copy keeps in-frame clones and lacks some. The profile covers 100,000 to 120,000 clones, with approximately 90% appearing a single time and around a fifth taken by the ten largest. In regard to this clone: What it recognizes is unknown.

This TCR was recovered from a human donor with classical Hodgkin lymphoma. This material consisted of peripheral blood mononuclear cells (PBMCs), taken before the fourth cycle of nivolumab. This chain uses TRBV4-3 with TRBJ1-2; 8 bases are shared with TRBD1. The CDR3 nucleotides read TGCGCCAGCAGTCGGGACAGGAACTATGGCTACACCTTC. It specifies CASSRDRNYGYTF.